One sample yielded the 4 T cell receptor beta chains listed below, sequenced in a study of T cell changes during pregnancy in multiple sclerosis. Sequencing was performed with immunoSEQ multiplex PCR; in TCRdb, only in-frame clones are kept and a portion is missing. The sample holds over 30,000 clones, 89% seen once. Sequencing was performed on CD8+ T cells from peripheral blood mononuclear cells, taken in the third trimester of pregnancy. These receptors were collected from a female donor with multiple sclerosis, enrolled in a pregnancy study.

The rearrangement uses TRBV6-6 and TRBJ2-1, with 16 bases lining up with TRBD2. CDR3 length: 15 residues. V was clipped by 10 bases and J by 7 bases; unmatched bases: 7. CDR1 MNHNY and CDR2 SVGAGI come from the germline V gene (reference sequence). Here the CDR3 DNA reads TGTGCCACAAGGGGACTAGCGGGAGGGCCAAATGAGCAGTTCTTC. Translation: CATRGLAGGPNEQFF.

This chain joins TRBV12-5 and TRBJ1-1; the match to TRBD1 covers 10 bases. The CDR3 is 15 amino acids. Looked up from germline, CDR1 is LGHNT and CDR2 is FRNRAP. The trim removed 5 bases at V and 7 bases at J, leaving 10 bases unmatched. This CDR3 reads CASGRPGQGSSEAFF. The DNA for the CDR3 is TGTGCTAGTGGTCGACCGGGACAGGGGTCTAGTGAAGCTTTCTTT. The full variable domain, rest sourced from reference TRBV12-5 and TRBJ1-1, is DARVTQTPRHKVTEMGQEVTMRCQPILGHNTVFWYRQTMMQGLELLAYFRNRAPLDDSGMPKDRFSAEMPDATLATLKIQPSEPRDSAVYFCASGRPGQGSSEAFFGQGTRLTVV.

The gene calls are TRBV7-9 and TRBJ2-7; D is possibly TRBD2 (6 bases). Trimming shortened V by 7 bases and J by 7 bases, and 29 bases separated the two germline ends. The CDR3 extends over 17 amino acids. Germline V gene sequence: CDR1 SEHNR, CDR2 FQNEAQ (reference sequence). In nucleotides, the CDR3 is TGTGCCAGCATCCCCGGCGGGGTAGGGTCTTACAGTGGGGAGCAGTACTTC. This sequence encodes CASIPGGVGSYSGEQYF.

This chain links TRBV5-5 with TRBJ2-2; 7 positions agree with TRBD1. The CDR3 covers 17 residues. The germline V gene encodes CDR1 SGHKS and CDR2 YYEKEE (reference sequence). Unmatched junction bases numbered 7, after V lost 1 base and J lost 1 base. As DNA, the CDR3 is TGTGCCAGCAGCTTGTACGCAGGGGGAGAGAACACCGGGGAGCTGTTTTTT. Translated: CASSLYAGGENTGELFF.